These 25 T cell receptor beta chains came from one sample sequenced in a study of blood T cell repertoires in COVID-19 (dated by TCRdb to about 2020). The library was obtained by the immunoSEQ multiplex PCR assay. In its TCRdb copy, this immuneACCESS table keeps in-frame sequences only and misses some clones. Where compared with another copy, unresolved V genes explain less than half of these, and the others have no known cause. In all, the sample holds approximately 88,000 clones, and about 90% of those were seen once. Over 12% of the sample rests with the top ten. The sequenced sample consisted of peripheral blood. The receptors derive from a male donor with acute or convalescent COVID-19.

CDR3 protein: CAWSSKGGSSYEQYF. DNA for the CDR3: TGTGCCTGGAGTTCTAAGGGGGGGTCCTCCTACGAGCAGTACTTC. V is TRBV30 and J is TRBJ2-7; weak D call: TRBD2 (7 bases). From germline, CDR1 is GTSNPN and CDR2 SVGIG (reference sequence). The V end was cut by 2 bases, the J end by 0 bases, with 14 bases between. CDR3 length: 15 amino acids.

This clone was picked up one time. The rearrangement joins TRBV28 to TRBJ1-6, with 7 bases aligning to TRBD1. V was clipped by 5 bases and J by 10 bases; unmatched bases: 11. CDR3 length: 15 residues. The germline V gene encodes CDR1 MDHEN and CDR2 SYDVKM. In DNA form, the CDR3 reads TGTGCCAGCAGTCCAGCTACAGGGGCCGGGTCACCCCTCCACTTT. This gives the protein CASSPATGAGSPLHF.

The V gene is TRBV20-1, the J gene TRBJ1-4; tentative D call: TRBD1 (5 bases). The CDR3 runs 11 residues. The germline V gene encodes CDR1 DFQATT and CDR2 SNEGSKA (reference sequence). CDR3 sequence: CGGVNGEKLFF. As DNA, the CDR3 is TGCGGGGGGGTGAACGGTGAAAAACTGTTTTTT.

The chain joins TRBV27 to TRBJ2-3; 10 nucleotides line up with TRBD2. The V gene's germline CDR1 is MNHEY and CDR2 SMNVEV (reference sequence). Losses at the gene ends were 5 bases for V and 0 bases for J; bases not matched to a gene: 8. The CDR3 extends over 17 amino acids. CDR3 sequence reads: CASSTGTSALSTDTQYF. The CDR3 DNA follows: TGTGCCAGCAGTACCGGGACTAGCGCCCTTAGCACAGATACGCAGTATTTT.

V usage is TRBV7-8 and J usage is TRBJ1-5, with 7 positions matching TRBD1. Germline V gene lookup returns CDR1 SGHVS and CDR2 FQNEAQ. The trim removed 4 bases at V and 4 bases at J, leaving 4 bases unmatched. The CDR3 loop spans 14 amino acids. This CDR3 is CASSWGQQNQPQHF. CDR3 DNA sequence: TGTGCCAGCAGCTGGGGACAGCAGAATCAGCCCCAGCATTTT.

The chain combines TRBV2 with TRBJ1-4, with D perhaps TRBD1 (5 bases). Germline CDR1 and CDR2: SNHLY and FYNNEI. V was clipped by 6 bases and J by 7 bases, with 15 bases between them. This CDR3 spans 14 amino acids. CDR3 sequence (DNA): TGTGCCAGCAGCACGCAGGGATCCGCTGAAAAACTGTTTTTT. Encoded protein: CASSTQGSAEKLFF.

This chain joins TRBV6-6 and TRBJ2-7; 10 bases agree with TRBD1. Germline CDR1 and CDR2: MNHNY and SVGAGI (reference sequence). The CDR3 is 14 residues long. With V trimmed by 5 bases and J by 2 bases, 3 bases remained unmatched. This chain's CDR3 is CASSTGQGPYEQYF. The CDR3 DNA reads TGTGCCAGCAGTACGGGACAGGGGCCCTACGAGCAGTACTTC.

The rearrangement links TRBV7-2 to TRBJ1-1; 8 positions match TRBD1. From germline, CDR1 is SGHTA and CDR2 FQGNSA. J gave up 1 base and V 5 bases, and 3 bases lay outside the gene matches. This CDR3 has 14 residues. The CDR3 sequence: CASSIGTGNTEAFF. The CDR3 DNA reads as TGTGCCAGCAGCATCGGGACAGGGAACACTGAAGCTTTCTTT.

The V gene is TRBV2, the J gene TRBJ1-1; D remains ambiguous. Trimming took off 5 bases at V and 5 bases at J, with 12 bases between the two ends. Looked up from germline, CDR1 is SNHLY and CDR2 is FYNNEI. The CDR3 length is 13 residues. DNA of the CDR3: TGTGCCAGCAGTCGGGAGGGAGAGACTGAAGCTTTCTTT. It codes for CASSREGETEAFF.

This clone has a handful of counts. V gene TRBV5-5 combines with J gene TRBJ1-3; 8 nucleotides line up with TRBD1. The CDR3 spans 16 residues. CDR1 SGHKS and CDR2 YYEKEE come from the germline V gene (reference sequence). V lost 2 bases, J lost 1 base, and 5 bases stayed unmatched. This chain's CDR3 is CASSFTNRGSGNTIYF. The CDR3 nucleotides are TGTGCCAGCAGCTTTACTAACAGGGGGTCTGGAAACACCATATATTTT.

This clone came up a few times. The rearrangement uses TRBV5-4 and TRBJ2-7; tentatively, D is TRBD1 (6 bases). The CDR3 sequence is 14 residues long. The V gene's germline CDR1 is SGHNT and CDR2 YYREEE (reference sequence). Trimming cost V 4 bases and J 1 base, with 12 bases left between them. Here the CDR3 reads CASSMATGSYEQYF. The DNA of the CDR3 is TGTGCCAGCAGCATGGCTACAGGGTCCTACGAGCAGTACTTC.

The J gene is TRBJ1-2, the V gene TRBV28; D is uncertain. This CDR3 spans 12 amino acids. V was clipped by 5 bases and J by 3 bases, with 7 bases between them. The germline V gene has CDR1 MDHEN and CDR2 SYDVKM. The CDR3 coding sequence is TGTGCCAGCAGTAAGGAGGACTATGGCTACACCTTC. Its protein product is CASSKEDYGYTF.

This rearrangement joins TRBV6-5 to TRBJ1-1, with TRBD1 matching 8 bases. The V and J ends lost 0 bases and 5 bases, in that order; junction bases with no gene match: 8. Germline V lookup: CDR1 MNHEY, CDR2 SVGAGI. CDR3 length equals 16 residues. The CDR3 bases are TGTGCCAGCAGTTACTCCAGGGGGCTGGGGGGTACTGAAGCTTTCTTT. It yields the protein CASSYSRGLGGTEAFF.

The chain carries TRBV24-1 and TRBJ2-5; D perhaps matches TRBD1 (5 bases). CDR1 is KGHDR, CDR2 SFDVKD, per germline. V was clipped by 3 bases and J by 1 base, with 8 bases between them. CDR3 length: 14 amino acids. This CDR3 reads CATSDRRAQETQYF. CDR3 bases: TGTGCCACCAGTGATCGCAGGGCCCAAGAGACCCAGTACTTC.

V is TRBV18 and J is TRBJ2-5; 8 bases are a match to TRBD2. V lost 3 bases to trimming and J lost 0 bases; unmatched junction nucleotides: 3. This CDR3 is built from 15 residues. CDR1 and CDR2 (germline): KGHSH, LQKENI. CDR3 region: CASSPSGVYQETQYF. The CDR3 nucleotides are TGTGCCAGCTCACCTAGCGGGGTTTACCAAGAGACCCAGTACTTC.

The chain joins TRBV5-4 to TRBJ1-1, with 8 bases fitting TRBD1. This CDR3 spans 16 amino acids. Germline V lookup: CDR1 SGHNT, CDR2 YYREEE (reference sequence). The ends lost 3 bases at V and 3 bases at J; junction bases unmatched: 10. This CDR3 is CASSSLAGGRYTEAFF. The CDR3 bases are TGTGCCAGCAGCTCCCTGGCAGGGGGCCGGTACACTGAAGCTTTCTTT.

This chain connects TRBV19 to TRBJ1-4; 9 bases are a match to TRBD1. The CDR3 runs 15 residues. Germline V gene sequence: CDR1 LNHDA, CDR2 SQIVND (reference sequence). V shed 5 bases and J 8 bases; nucleotides not matched to a gene: 9. The CDR3 region is CASSARTGEQEKLFF. In DNA, the CDR3 is TGTGCCAGTAGTGCCCGGACAGGGGAACAGGAAAAACTGTTTTTT.

The chain couples TRBV6-6 to TRBJ2-4; TRBD1 is a possible D gene (6 bases). V dropped 6 bases and J dropped 8 bases, with 14 bases sitting between them. Germline values: CDR1 MNHNY, CDR2 SVGAGI (reference sequence). The CDR3 is 13 residues long. This CDR3 is CASRSQGPDIQYF. The CDR3 coding sequence is TGTGCCAGCAGGTCGCAGGGGCCGGACATTCAGTACTTC.

The chain combines TRBV5-1 with TRBJ1-1; D perhaps matches TRBD1 (5 bases). The CDR3 totals 14 residues. Trimming pared 4 bases from V and 1 base from J, leaving 11 bases between. Germline CDR1 SGHRS, CDR2 YFSETQ. CDR3 protein: CASSAGLQNTEAFF. The CDR3, as DNA: TGCGCCAGCAGCGCGGGACTCCAGAACACTGAAGCTTTCTTT.

The rearrangement joins TRBV27 to TRBJ1-1, with TRBD1 matching over 7 bases. J lost 4 bases, V lost 4 bases, and 6 bases had no gene match. Germline CDR1 and CDR2: MNHEY and SMNVEV (reference sequence). CDR3 length: 14 amino acids. CDR3 bases: TGTGCCAGCAGTTCCCGACAGGGAGGCACTGAAGCTTTCTTT. It is translated as CASSSRQGGTEAFF.

The V call is TRBV3-1 (or the pseudogene TRBV3-2), the J call TRBJ1-4; possibly TRBD1 for D (6 bases). The CDR3 consists of 14 residues. Per the germline V gene, CDR1 is LGHDT and CDR2 is YNNKEL (reference sequence). The V end was cut by 3 bases, the J end by 7 bases, with 12 bases between. Here the CDR3 reads CASSQLQGTEKLFF. DNA for the CDR3: TGTGCCAGCAGCCAGCTACAGGGAACTGAAAAACTGTTTTTT.

J is TRBJ1-6 and V is TRBV30, with D perhaps matching TRBD1 (5 bases). The CDR3 consists of 14 residues. The germline V gene encodes CDR1 GTSNPN and CDR2 SVGIG (reference sequence). V lost 7 bases and J 8 bases, leaving 18 bases between the germline ends. CDR3 bases: TGTGCCTATATTCCGGGACTCGGCGATTCACCCCTCCACTTT. Translating gives CAYIPGLGDSPLHF.

The rearrangement uses TRBV5-1 and TRBJ1-2; D is ambiguous. V was clipped by 0 bases and J by 2 bases, with 11 bases between them. Germline CDR1 is SGHRS and CDR2 is YFSETQ. The CDR3 length is 15 residues. CDR3 residues: CASSLEGVGNYGYTF. In nucleotides, the CDR3 is TGCGCCAGCAGCTTGGAGGGAGTTGGCAACTATGGCTACACCTTC.

This chain joins TRBV12-3 or TRBV12-4 and TRBJ2-1; possible D gene TRBD2, 5 bases. V lost 7 bases, J lost 7 bases, and 14 bases lay in between. The CDR3 contains 13 residues. DNA of the CDR3: TGTGCCAGCAATGATCGCCCGGGGAATGAGCAGTTCTTC. Protein: CASNDRPGNEQFF.

The V and J genes are TRBV18 and TRBJ1-2; TRBD1 matches 7 bases. V shed 9 bases, J shed 4 bases, and the junction held 14 bases outside the gene matches. Germline V CDR1 and CDR2: KGHSH, LQKENI. CDR3 length: 15 amino acids. The CDR3 loop reads CARGLPGQISYGYTF. The CDR3 nucleotides are TGTGCCAGGGGCCTCCCGGGACAGATCTCCTATGGCTACACCTTC.